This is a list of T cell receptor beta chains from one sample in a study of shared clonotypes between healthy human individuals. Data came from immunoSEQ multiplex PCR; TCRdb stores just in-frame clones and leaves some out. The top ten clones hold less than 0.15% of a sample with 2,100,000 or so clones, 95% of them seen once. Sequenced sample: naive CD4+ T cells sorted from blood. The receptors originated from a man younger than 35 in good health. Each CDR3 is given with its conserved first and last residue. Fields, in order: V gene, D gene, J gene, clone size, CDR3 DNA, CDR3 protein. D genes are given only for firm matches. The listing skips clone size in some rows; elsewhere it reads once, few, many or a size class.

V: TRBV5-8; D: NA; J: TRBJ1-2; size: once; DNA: TGTGCCAGCAGCTCCCCAGGGGCCGCCGAGACCTTC; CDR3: CASSSPGAAETF
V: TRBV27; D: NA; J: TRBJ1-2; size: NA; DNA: TGTGCCAGCAGGACAGCTTATAACTATGGCTACACCTTC; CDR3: CASRTAYNYGYTF
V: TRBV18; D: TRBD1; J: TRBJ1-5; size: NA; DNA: TGTGCCAGCTCACCAACTGGGACAGGGGGGGATCAGCCCCAGCATTTT; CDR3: CASSPTGTGGDQPQHF
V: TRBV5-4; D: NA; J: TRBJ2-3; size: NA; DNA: TGTGCCACCCTGAAGGGGGGAATCAGCACAGATACGCAGTATTTT; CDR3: CATLKGGISTDTQYF
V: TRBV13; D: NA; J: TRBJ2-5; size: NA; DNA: TGTGCCAGCAGCTTAGAAGCACTGGAGACCCAGTACTTC; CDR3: CASSLEALETQYF
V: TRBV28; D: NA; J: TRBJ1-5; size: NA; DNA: TGTGCCAGCAGATCATCAAATCAGCCCCAGCATTTT; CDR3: CASRSSNQPQHF
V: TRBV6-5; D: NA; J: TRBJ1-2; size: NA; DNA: TGTGCCAGCAGTTACTTTCAGGGGCTTAGGGATGGCTACACCTTC; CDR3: CASSYFQGLRDGYTF
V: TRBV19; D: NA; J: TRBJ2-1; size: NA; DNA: TGTGCCAGTAGTACCAGGAATGAGCAGTTCTTC; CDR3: CASSTRNEQFF
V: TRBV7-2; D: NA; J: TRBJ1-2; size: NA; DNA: TGTGCCAGCAGCTCTCACCTGGGATCGGGGAATGGCTACACCTTC; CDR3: CASSSHLGSGNGYTF
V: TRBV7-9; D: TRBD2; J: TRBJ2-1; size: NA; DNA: TGTGCCAGCAGCCCGCCGGCGGGGGGGACCAATGAGCAGTTCTTC; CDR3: CASSPPAGGTNEQFF
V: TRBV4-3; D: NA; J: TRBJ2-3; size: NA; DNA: TGCGCCAGCAGCCAAGAGAGAGACACGGGGTATTTT; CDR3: CASSQERDTGYF
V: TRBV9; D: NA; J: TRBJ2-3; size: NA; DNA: TGTGCCAGCAGCGACGACAGGGGACTAGCTTATGATACGCAGTATTTT; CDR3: CASSDDRGLAYDTQYF
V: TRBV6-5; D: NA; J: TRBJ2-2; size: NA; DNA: TGTGCCAGCAGCCGGGGGACCGGGGAGCTGTTTTTT; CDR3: CASSRGTGELFF
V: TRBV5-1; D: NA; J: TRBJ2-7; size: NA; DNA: TGCGCCAGCAGCTTAAGAGGCGAGCAGTACTTC; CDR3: CASSLRGEQYF
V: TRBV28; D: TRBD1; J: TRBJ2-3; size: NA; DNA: TGTGCCAGCAGTACGGGACAGAACACAGATACGCAGTATTTT; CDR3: CASSTGQNTDTQYF